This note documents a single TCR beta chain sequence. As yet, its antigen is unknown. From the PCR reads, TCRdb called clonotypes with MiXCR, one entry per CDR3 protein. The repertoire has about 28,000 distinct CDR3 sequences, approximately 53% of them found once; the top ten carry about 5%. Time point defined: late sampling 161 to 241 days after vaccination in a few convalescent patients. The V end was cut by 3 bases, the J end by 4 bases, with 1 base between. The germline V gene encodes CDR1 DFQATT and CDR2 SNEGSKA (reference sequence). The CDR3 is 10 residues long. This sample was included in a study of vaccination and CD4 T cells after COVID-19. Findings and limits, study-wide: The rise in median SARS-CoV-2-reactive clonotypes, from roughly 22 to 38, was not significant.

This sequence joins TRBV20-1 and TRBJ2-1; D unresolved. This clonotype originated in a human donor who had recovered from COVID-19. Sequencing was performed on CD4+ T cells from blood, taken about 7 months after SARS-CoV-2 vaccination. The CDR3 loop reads CSARYNEQFF. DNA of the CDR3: TGCAGTGCTAGGTACAATGAGCAGTTCTTC.